A selection of T cell receptor beta chains follows, all from one sample in a study of CD8+ T cells in alopecia areata. The protocol was immunoSEQ multiplex PCR, while the TCRdb copy is restricted to in-frame clones and leaves out a portion. The sample includes approximately 98,000 clones, 58% of them seen just once. The sample was NKG2D-low CD8+ T cells sorted from blood. The receptors stem from a human donor with alopecia areata. Each CDR3 is given with its conserved first and last residue.

v_call | cdr3_aa
TRBV5-1 | CASSSLAGEAKKSGANVLTF
TRBV29-1 | CSVIPTGISEQYF
TRBV13 | CASSSPGLEGTDTQYF
TRBV4-2 | CASSQTWGGEETQYF
TRBV5-6 | CASSLGNRDTEAFF
TRBV27 | CASSPTAFYEQYF
TRBV7-9 | CASSRDGPNQPQHF
TRBV11-2 | CASSLVLGGRRGNEQFF
TRBV28 | CASIPQGPGPQETQYF
TRBV5-6 | CASSRPPNEQFF
TRBV28 | CASSWTGERSGANVLTF
TRBV29-1 | CSVVGRAGELFF
TRBV6-4 | CASRIRGTSAEYEQYF
TRBV5-6 | CASSLTNTEAFF
TRBV7-9 | CASSPPDSTNYEQYF
TRBV28 | CASSLPQGWELFF
TRBV5-4 | CASSRGTAYEQYF